Following are 24 T cell receptor beta chains from one sample sequenced in a study of identical twins. TCRdb itself ran the 5' RACE reads through MiXCR, one entry per CDR3 protein. The top ten hold around 6.9% of the sample, which has 300,000 to 400,000 distinct CDR3 sequences, roughly an eighth seen once. These data are also associated with another study on yellow fever vaccine responses in identical twins.

The specimen sequenced was CD8+ T cells sorted from blood. All receptors derive from a woman aged 18-30 years in good health.

Only a few counts were recorded for this clonotype. The chain employs TRBV7-2 and TRBJ2-2; 12 bases are shared with TRBD2. The germline V gene has CDR1 SGHTA and CDR2 FQGNSA. Unmatched junction bases numbered 5, after V lost 5 bases and J lost 4 bases. This CDR3 comprises 16 residues. CDR3 DNA: TGTGCCAGCAGCCGAGGACTAGCGGGGATCACCGGGGAGCTGTTTTTT. Translated, it gives CASSRGLAGITGELFF.

This clonotype was observed a handful of times. The chain recombines TRBV12-3 or TRBV12-4 with TRBJ2-3; 7 nucleotides line up with TRBD1. After removal of 1 base from V and 1 base from J, the junction contained 5 bases not matched to a gene. The CDR3 is 16 residues long. The CDR3 nucleotides read TGTGCCAGCAGTTTAGGACAGGGATGGGGCACAGATACGCAGTATTTT. Protein sequence: CASSLGQGWGTDTQYF.

This clonotype was seen more than once but under ten times. J is TRBJ2-7 and V is TRBV5-1; unclear D gene. Germline V lookup: CDR1 SGHRS, CDR2 YFSETQ. The CDR3 is 14 amino acids. The V and J ends lost 4 bases and 3 bases respectively, with 14 bases between them. This chain's CDR3 is CASSTHRLFYEQYV. In nucleotides, the CDR3 is TGCGCCAGCAGCACTCATCGGCTCTTCTACGAGCAGTACGTC.

This clonotype was recorded many times. The chain recombines TRBV6-6 with TRBJ1-1; D gene ambiguous. Germline CDR1 reads MNHNY; CDR2 reads SVGAGI (reference sequence). This CDR3 contains 13 residues. Trimming stripped 6 bases from V and 2 bases from J, with 10 bases between. CDR3 coding DNA: TGTGCCAGCAGGGCCAGTTTTAACACTGAAGCTTTCTTT. This codes for CASRASFNTEAFF.

In this sample, this clonotype turned up many times. The chain recombines TRBV5-1 with TRBJ1-2; 8 bases align to TRBD1. With V trimmed by 8 bases and J by 7 bases, 4 bases remained unmatched. Germline V gene data show CDR1 as SGHRS and CDR2 as YFSETQ. The CDR3 is 11 residues long. This CDR3 is CASGTGAGYTF. The CDR3 DNA follows: TGCGCCAGTGGGACAGGTGCTGGCTACACCTTC.

This clonotype was seen a few times. The chain joins TRBV20-1 to TRBJ2-5; 8 bases agree with TRBD1. The V gene end was trimmed by 2 bases and the J gene end by 5 bases; junction bases not matched to a gene: 7. This CDR3 has 14 amino acids. Germline CDR1 DFQATT, CDR2 SNEGSKA (reference sequence). CDR3 protein: CSARSQGARETQYF. The DNA for the CDR3 is TGCAGTGCTAGAAGTCAGGGGGCGCGGGAGACCCAGTACTTC.

This clonotype was recorded a few times. The chain is built from TRBV21-1 and TRBJ2-7; the DNA was not compared with TRBD1, the D call given in the table. TRBV21-1 is shown as a pseudogene. The CDR3 contains 10 residues. The CDR3 DNA reads as TGTGCCAGCAGCAAGGGGGGGCAGTACTTC. Protein product: CASSKGGQYF.

Only a few counts were recorded for this clonotype. The chain employs TRBV7-3 and TRBJ2-3; weak D call: TRBD2 (6 bases). Trimming stripped 4 bases from V and 11 bases from J, with 16 bases between. This CDR3 is 13 amino acids long. Germline V CDR1 and CDR2: SGHTA, FQGTGA. CDR3 residues: CASSSSPGTGQYF. CDR3 sequence (DNA): TGTGCCAGCAGCTCCTCCCCCGGGACTGGGCAGTATTTT.

The V call is TRBV28, the J call TRBJ1-2; weak D call: TRBD1 (6 bases). Germline V CDR1 and CDR2: MDHEN, SYDVKM. CDR3 length equals 15 residues. V was cut by 4 bases and J by 3 bases, with 15 bases left in between. CDR3: CASSSEWGQHYGYTF. The CDR3 nucleotides are TGTGCCAGCAGTTCAGAGTGGGGGCAGCACTATGGCTACACCTTC.

This chain joins TRBV5-5 and TRBJ2-5; perhaps TRBD1 as D (6 bases). Trimming took off 2 bases at V and 2 bases at J, with 19 bases between the two ends. This CDR3 spans 17 amino acids. Germline-derived CDR1 and CDR2 are SGHKS and YYEKEE (reference sequence). The DNA for the CDR3 is TGTGCCAGCAGCTTTCGGTCTTGGGGGCATACTCAAGAGACCCAGTACTTC. As protein: CASSFRSWGHTQETQYF.

This clonotype was observed a few times. The chain links TRBV28 to TRBJ2-5, with 7 bases fitting TRBD2. The CDR3 is 13 residues long. With 4 bases clipped from V and 5 bases from J, the junction kept 4 bases outside the gene matches. Germline V gene sequence: CDR1 MDHEN, CDR2 SYDVKM. The CDR3 DNA follows: TGTGCCAGCAGTTATGCGGGAGCGGAGACCCAGTACTTC. Translated, it gives CASSYAGAETQYF.

The chain uses TRBV14 and TRBJ2-1, with TRBD2 matching over 8 bases. Trimming at V came to 4 bases and at J to 4 bases, leaving 18 bases not matched to a gene. In germline, CDR1 is SGHDN, CDR2 FVKESK. The CDR3 extends over 19 amino acids. The CDR3 DNA reads as TGTGCCAGCAGCCCCACGTTGGGGAGAGCGGGAGATTCGTACAATGAGCAGTTCTTC. Its protein product is CASSPTLGRAGDSYNEQFF.

This clonotype appeared a few times. This chain links TRBV20-1 with TRBJ2-2; the D gene is possibly TRBD1 (5 bases). V was trimmed by 6 bases and J by 2 bases, leaving 16 bases between them. The CDR3 is 15 residues long. Germline V lookup: CDR1 DFQATT, CDR2 SNEGSKA (reference sequence). The CDR3 coding sequence is TGCAGTGCATTGATCGACAGCTCAAACACCGGGGAGCTGTTTTTT. Its translation: CSALIDSSNTGELFF.

The table lists this clonotype with a few counts. The chain recombines TRBV15 with TRBJ1-2; 8 positions agree with TRBD1. CDR3 length equals 15 residues. With V trimmed by 3 bases and J by 7 bases, 10 bases remained unmatched. In germline, CDR1 is LNHNV, CDR2 YYDKDF (reference sequence). The CDR3 is CATSSSSDRDGGYTF. The CDR3 DNA reads TGTGCCACCAGCAGTTCATCGGACAGGGACGGTGGCTACACCTTC.

This clonotype has only a few counts. The V and J genes are TRBV7-9 and TRBJ2-5; 7 nucleotides line up with TRBD2. The CDR3 consists of 15 residues. The V gene's germline CDR1 is SEHNR and CDR2 FQNEAQ (reference sequence). V was pared by 0 bases and J by 1 base, with 2 bases of the junction left unmatched. This chain's CDR3 is CASSLAWEGQETQYF. In DNA form, the CDR3 reads TGTGCCAGCAGCTTAGCTTGGGAGGGCCAAGAGACCCAGTACTTC.

CDR3 protein: CASSQTVSTDTQYF. As DNA, the CDR3 is TGTGCCAGCAGCCAAACTGTAAGCACAGATACGCAGTATTTT. V is TRBV6-1 and J is TRBJ2-3; D gene uncertain. Trimming took 6 bases from V and 0 from J, leaving 10 bases between them. CDR3 length: 14 amino acids. Looked up from germline, CDR1 is MNHNS and CDR2 is SASEGT.

The chain carries TRBV20-1 and TRBJ1-5, with D possibly being TRBD1 (6 bases). CDR1 is DFQATT and CDR2 is SNEGSKA in the germline V gene (reference sequence). V lost 3 bases and J 5 bases, leaving 14 bases between the germline ends. This CDR3 has 14 residues. CDR3 sequence reads: CSARGGTWYQPQHF. CDR3 coding DNA: TGCAGTGCTAGGGGTGGGACATGGTATCAGCCCCAGCATTTT.

This clonotype occurred a few times. This chain uses TRBV2 with TRBJ2-3; D tentatively fits TRBD1 or TRBD2 (5 bases each). CDR3 length equals 16 residues. CDR1 and CDR2 (germline): SNHLY, FYNNEI. Trimming stripped 8 bases from V and 5 bases from J, with 23 bases between. The CDR3: CASPISGTRGGDTQYF. CDR3 DNA: TGTGCCAGCCCGATTAGTGGTACACGTGGGGGAGATACGCAGTATTTT.

The J gene is TRBJ2-3, the V gene TRBV28, with 9 bases matching TRBD2. The CDR3 runs to 16 residues. Per germline, CDR1 MDHEN and CDR2 SYDVKM. Germline trimming cut 8 bases from V and 6 bases from J; bases unmatched to any gene: 15. This chain's CDR3 is CASGTGSGGPRDTQYF. The CDR3 bases are TGTGCCAGCGGTACCGGGAGCGGGGGGCCCCGGGATACGCAGTATTTT.

The sample holds many counts of this clonotype. The chain carries TRBV18 and TRBJ2-7; 11 nucleotides match TRBD1. J was trimmed by 5 bases and V by 6 bases; bases with no gene match: 9. The CDR3 covers 15 residues. Germline-derived CDR1 and CDR2 are KGHSH and LQKENI. CDR3 DNA sequence: TGTGCCAGCTCCCCCCGGGACAGGGGGACCCACGAGCAGTACTTC. The encoded protein is CASSPRDRGTHEQYF.

The J gene is TRBJ1-1, the V gene TRBV11-3; TRBD1 might be the D (6 bases). Trimming removed 5 bases at V and 0 bases at J, with 13 bases between. Germline V gene lookup returns CDR1 SGHNT and CDR2 YENEEA. The CDR3 loop spans 15 amino acids. In DNA form, the CDR3 reads TGTGCCAGCAGCCCCCGGACAGAAATGAACACTGAAGCTTTCTTT. Amino acid sequence: CASSPRTEMNTEAFF.

This clonotype was recorded a few times. The chain couples TRBV28 to TRBJ2-7; perhaps TRBD1 as D (5 bases). V was clipped by 4 bases and J by 0 bases, with 10 bases between them. The CDR3 extends over 14 amino acids. Germline V lookup: CDR1 MDHEN, CDR2 SYDVKM. As DNA, the CDR3 is TGTGCCAGCAGTTGGAATGGGGCCTCCTACGAGCAGTACGTC. Protein: CASSWNGASYEQYV.

A few counts support this clonotype. The gene calls are TRBV5-1 and TRBJ2-7, with D tentatively TRBD1 or TRBD2 (6 bases each). CDR1 is SGHRS and CDR2 is YFSETQ in the germline V gene. The germline V and J ends were trimmed by 0 bases and 6 bases, with 22 bases remaining between them. The CDR3 spans 17 residues. The CDR3 region is CASSLDGRGLPFGEQYF. The CDR3 DNA is TGCGCCAGCAGCTTGGATGGTCGGGGGCTACCCTTCGGCGAGCAGTACTTC.

In this sample, this clonotype turned up many times. This chain connects TRBV29-1 to TRBJ2-3, with D possibly TRBD2 on 5 matching bases. The length of the CDR3 is 13 residues. The germline gives CDR1 SQVTM, CDR2 ANQGSEA. Deletions cut 5 bases from V and 0 bases from J, with 9 bases between. CDR3 DNA: TGCAGCGTTCAGCGGACTAGCACAGATACGCAGTATTTT. Translation: CSVQRTSTDTQYF.